This T cell receptor (beta chain) was documented in a study of shared clonotypes between healthy human individuals. Cells designated naive CD8 were CD45RO-negative and were positively selected for CCR7, with terminally differentiated effector memory CD45RA+ cells excluded. The table came from immunoSEQ multiplex PCR; TCRdb's copy has only in-frame clones and leaves some out. Of millions of clones in the sample, approximately 94% were seen once. V gave up 3 bases and J gave up 4 bases, with 15 bases separating them. This CDR3 comprises 15 residues. In germline, CDR1 is MNHEY, CDR2 SMNVEV (reference sequence).

The sample taken for sequencing was naive CD8+ T cells sorted from blood. The receptor was isolated from a man between 18 and 35 years old in good health. V usage is TRBV27 and J usage is TRBJ1-1, with D unresolved. CDR3 bases: TGTGCCAGCAGTTTCCTGGCGGACCGGGGCACTGAAGCTTTCTTT. Translation: CASSFLADRGTEAFF.